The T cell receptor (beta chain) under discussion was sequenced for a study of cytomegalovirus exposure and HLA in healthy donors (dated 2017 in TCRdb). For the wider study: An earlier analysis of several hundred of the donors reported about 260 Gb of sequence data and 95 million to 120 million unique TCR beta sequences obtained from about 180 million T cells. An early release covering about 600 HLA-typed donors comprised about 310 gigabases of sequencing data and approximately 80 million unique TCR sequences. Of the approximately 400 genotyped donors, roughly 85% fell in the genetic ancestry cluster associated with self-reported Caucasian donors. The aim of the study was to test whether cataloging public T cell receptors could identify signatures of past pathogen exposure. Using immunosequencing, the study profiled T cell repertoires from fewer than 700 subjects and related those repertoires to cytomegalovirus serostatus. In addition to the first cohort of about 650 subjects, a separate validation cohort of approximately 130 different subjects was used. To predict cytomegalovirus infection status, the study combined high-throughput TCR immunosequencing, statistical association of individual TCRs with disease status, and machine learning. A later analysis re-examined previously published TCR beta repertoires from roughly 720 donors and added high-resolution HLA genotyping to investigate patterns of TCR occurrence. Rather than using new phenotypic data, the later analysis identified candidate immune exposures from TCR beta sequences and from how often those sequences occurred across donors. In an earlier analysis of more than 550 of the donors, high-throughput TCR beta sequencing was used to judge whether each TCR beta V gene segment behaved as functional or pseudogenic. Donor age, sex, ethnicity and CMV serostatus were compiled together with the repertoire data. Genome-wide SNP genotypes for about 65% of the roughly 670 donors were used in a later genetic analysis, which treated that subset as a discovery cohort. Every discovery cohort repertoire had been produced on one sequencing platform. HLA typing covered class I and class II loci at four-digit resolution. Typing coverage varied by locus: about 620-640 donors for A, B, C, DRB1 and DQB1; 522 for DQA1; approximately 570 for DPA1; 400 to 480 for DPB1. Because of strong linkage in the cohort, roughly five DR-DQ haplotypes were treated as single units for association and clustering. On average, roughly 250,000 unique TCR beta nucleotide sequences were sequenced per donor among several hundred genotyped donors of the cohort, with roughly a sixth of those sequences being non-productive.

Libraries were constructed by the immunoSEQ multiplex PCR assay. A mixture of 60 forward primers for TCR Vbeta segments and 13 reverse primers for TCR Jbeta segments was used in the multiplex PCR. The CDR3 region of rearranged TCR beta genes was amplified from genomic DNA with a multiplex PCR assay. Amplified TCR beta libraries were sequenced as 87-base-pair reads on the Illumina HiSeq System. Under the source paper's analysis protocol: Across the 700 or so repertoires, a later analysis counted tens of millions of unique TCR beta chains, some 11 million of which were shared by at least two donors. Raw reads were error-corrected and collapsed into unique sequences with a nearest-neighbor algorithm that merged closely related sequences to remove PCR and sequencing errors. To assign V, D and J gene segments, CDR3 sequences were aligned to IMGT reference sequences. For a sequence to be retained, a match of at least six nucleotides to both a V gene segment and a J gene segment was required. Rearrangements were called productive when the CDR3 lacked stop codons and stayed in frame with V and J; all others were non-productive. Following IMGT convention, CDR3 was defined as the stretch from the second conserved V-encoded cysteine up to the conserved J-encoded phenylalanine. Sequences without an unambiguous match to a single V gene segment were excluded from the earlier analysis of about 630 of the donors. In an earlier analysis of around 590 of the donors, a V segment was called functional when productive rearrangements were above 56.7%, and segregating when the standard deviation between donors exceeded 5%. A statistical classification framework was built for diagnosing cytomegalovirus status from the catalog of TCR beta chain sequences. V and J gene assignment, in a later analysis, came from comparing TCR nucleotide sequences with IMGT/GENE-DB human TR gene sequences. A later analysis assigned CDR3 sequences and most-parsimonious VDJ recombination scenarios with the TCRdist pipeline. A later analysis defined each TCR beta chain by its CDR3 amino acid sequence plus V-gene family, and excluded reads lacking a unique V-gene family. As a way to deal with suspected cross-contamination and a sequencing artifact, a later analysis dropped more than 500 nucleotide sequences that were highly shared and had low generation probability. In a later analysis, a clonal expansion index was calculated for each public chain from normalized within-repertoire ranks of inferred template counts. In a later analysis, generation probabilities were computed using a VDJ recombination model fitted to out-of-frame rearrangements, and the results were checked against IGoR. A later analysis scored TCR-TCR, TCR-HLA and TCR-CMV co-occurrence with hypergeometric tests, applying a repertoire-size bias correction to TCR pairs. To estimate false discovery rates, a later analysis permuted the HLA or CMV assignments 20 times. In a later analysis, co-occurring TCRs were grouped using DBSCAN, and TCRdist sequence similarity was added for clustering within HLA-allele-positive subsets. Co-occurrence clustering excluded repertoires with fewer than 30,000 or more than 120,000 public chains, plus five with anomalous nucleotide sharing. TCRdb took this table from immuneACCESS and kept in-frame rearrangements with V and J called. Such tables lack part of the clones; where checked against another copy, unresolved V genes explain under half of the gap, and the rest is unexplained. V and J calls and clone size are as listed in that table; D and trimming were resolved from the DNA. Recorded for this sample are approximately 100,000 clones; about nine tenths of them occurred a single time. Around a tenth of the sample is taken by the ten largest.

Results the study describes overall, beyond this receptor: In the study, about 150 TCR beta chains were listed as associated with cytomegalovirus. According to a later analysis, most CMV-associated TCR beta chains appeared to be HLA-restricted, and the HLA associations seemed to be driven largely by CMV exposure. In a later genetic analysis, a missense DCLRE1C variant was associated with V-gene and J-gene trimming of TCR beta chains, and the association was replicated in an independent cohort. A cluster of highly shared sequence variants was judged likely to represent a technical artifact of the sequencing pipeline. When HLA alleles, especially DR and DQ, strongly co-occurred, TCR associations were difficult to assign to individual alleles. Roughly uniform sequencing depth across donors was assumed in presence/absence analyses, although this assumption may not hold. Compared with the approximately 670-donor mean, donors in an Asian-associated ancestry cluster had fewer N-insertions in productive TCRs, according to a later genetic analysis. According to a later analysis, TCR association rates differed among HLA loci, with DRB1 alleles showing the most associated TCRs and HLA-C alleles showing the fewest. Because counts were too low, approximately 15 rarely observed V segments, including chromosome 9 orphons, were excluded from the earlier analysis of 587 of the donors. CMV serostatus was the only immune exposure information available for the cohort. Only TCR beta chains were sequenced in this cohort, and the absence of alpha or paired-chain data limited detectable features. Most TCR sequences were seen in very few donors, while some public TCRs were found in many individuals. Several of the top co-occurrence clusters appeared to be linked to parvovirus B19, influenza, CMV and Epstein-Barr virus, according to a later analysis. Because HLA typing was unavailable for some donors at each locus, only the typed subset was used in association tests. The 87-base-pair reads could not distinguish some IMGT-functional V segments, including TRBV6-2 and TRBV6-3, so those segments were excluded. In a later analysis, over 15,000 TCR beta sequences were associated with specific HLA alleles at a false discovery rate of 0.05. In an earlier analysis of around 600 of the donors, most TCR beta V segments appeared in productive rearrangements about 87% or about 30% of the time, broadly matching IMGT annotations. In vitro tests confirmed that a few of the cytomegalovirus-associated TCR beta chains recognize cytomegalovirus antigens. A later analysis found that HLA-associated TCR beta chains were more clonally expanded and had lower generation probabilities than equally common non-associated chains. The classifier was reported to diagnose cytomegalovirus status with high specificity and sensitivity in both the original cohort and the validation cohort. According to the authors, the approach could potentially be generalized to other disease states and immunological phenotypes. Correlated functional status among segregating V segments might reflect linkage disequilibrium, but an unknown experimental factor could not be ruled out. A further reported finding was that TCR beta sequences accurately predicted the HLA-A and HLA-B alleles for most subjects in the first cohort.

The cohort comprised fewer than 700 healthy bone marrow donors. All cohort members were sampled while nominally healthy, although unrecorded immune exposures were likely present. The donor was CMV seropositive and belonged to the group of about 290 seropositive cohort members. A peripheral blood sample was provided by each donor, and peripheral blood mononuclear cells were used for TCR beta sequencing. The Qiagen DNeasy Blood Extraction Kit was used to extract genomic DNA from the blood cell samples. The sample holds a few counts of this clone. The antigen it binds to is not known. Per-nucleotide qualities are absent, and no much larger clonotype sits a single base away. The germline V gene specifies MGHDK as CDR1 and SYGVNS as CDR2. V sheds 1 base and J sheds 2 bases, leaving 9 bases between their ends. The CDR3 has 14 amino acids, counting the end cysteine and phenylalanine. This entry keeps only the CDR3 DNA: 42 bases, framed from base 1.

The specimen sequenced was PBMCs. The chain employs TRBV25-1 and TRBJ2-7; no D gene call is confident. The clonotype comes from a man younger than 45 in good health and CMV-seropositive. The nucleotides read TGTGCCAGCAGTGAATTCTCCCGAGCCTACGAGCAGTACTTC. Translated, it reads CASSEFSRAYEQYF.